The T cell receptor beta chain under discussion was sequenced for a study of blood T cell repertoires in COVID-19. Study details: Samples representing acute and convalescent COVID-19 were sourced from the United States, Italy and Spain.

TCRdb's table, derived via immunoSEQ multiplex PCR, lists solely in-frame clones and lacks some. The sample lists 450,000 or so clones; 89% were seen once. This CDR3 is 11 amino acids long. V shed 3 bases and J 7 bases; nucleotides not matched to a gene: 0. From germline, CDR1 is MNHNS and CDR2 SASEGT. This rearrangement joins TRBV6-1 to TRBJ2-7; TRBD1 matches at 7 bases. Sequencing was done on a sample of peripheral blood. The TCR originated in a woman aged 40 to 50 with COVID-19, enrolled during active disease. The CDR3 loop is CASSEDREQYF. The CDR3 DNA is TGTGCCAGCAGTGAGGACAGGGAGCAGTACTTC.